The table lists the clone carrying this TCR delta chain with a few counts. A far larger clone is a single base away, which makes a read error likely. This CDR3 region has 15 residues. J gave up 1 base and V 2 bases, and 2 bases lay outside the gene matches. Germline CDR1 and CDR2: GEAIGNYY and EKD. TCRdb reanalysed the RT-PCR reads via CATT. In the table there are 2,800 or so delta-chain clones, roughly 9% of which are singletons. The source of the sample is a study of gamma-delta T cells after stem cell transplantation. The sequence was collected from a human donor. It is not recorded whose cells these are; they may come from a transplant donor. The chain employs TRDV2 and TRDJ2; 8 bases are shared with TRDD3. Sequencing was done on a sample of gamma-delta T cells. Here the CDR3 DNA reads TGTGCCTGTGACATACTGGGGGGTTTGACAGCACAACTCTTCTTT. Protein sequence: CACDILGGLTAQLFF.